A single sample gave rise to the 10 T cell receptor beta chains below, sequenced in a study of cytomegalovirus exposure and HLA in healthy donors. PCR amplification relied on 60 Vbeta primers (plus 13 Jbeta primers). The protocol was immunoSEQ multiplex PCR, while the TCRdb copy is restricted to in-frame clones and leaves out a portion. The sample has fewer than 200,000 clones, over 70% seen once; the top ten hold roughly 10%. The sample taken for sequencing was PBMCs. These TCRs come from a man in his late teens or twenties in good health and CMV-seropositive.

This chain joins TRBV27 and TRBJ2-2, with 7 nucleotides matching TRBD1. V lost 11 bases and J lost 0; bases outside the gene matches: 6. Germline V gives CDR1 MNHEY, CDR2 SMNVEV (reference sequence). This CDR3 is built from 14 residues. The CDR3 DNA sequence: TGTGCCGGCCGAGACAGGGCGAACACCGGGGAGCTGTTTTTT. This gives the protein CAGRDRANTGELFF.

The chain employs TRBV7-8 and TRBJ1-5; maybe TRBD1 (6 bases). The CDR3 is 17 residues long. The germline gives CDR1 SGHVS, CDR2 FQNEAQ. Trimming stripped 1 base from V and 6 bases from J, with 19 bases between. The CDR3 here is CASSLDFGGGYVQPQHF. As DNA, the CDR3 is TGTGCCAGCAGCTTAGATTTCGGGGGGGGCTACGTTCAGCCCCAGCATTTT.

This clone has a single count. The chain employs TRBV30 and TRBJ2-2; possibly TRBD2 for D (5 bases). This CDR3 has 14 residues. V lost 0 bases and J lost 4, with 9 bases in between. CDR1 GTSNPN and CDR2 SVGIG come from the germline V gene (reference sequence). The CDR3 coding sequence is TGTGCCTGGAGTGTACGGAGCGGCACCGGGGAGCTGTTTTTT. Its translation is CAWSVRSGTGELFF.

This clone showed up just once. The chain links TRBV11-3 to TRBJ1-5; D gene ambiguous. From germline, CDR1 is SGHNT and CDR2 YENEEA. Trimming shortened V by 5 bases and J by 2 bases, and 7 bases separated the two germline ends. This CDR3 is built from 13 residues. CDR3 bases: TGTGCCAGCAGCGTCACAGGCAATCAGCCCCAGCATTTT. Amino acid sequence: CASSVTGNQPQHF.

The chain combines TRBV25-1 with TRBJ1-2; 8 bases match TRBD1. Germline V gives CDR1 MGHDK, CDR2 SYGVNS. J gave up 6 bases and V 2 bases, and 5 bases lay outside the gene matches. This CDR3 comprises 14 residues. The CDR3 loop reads CASSEPGGADGYTF. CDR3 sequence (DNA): TGTGCCAGCAGTGAACCAGGGGGCGCAGATGGCTACACCTTC.

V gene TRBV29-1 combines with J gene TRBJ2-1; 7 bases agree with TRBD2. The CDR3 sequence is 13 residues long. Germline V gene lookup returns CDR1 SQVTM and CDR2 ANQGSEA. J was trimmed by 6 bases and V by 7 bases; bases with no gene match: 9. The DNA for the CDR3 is TGCAGCGGCGGGAGTAGGGGACCCAATGAGCAGTTCTTC. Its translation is CSGGSRGPNEQFF.

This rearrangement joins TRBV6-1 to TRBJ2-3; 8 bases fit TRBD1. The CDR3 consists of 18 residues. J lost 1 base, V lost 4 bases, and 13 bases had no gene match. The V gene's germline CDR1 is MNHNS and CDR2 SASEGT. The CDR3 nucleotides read TGTGCCAGCAGTGCAATGTTCTCTCGGACAGGGCGCACAGATACGCAGTATTTT. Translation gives CASSAMFSRTGRTDTQYF.

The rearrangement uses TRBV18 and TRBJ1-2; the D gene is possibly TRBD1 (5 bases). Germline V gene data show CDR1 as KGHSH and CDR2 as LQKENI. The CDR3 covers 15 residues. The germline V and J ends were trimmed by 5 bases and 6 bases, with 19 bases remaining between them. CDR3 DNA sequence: TGTGCCAGCTCATCCTCGGACACCCCCTTCGATGGCTACACCTTC. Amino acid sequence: CASSSSDTPFDGYTF.

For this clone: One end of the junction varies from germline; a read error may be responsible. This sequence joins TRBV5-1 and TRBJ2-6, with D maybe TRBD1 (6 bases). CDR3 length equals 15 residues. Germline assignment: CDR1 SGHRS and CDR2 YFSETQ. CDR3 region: CASSWDNSGANGLTF. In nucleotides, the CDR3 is TGCGCCAGCAGCTGGGACAACTCTGGGGCCAACGGCCTGACTTTC.

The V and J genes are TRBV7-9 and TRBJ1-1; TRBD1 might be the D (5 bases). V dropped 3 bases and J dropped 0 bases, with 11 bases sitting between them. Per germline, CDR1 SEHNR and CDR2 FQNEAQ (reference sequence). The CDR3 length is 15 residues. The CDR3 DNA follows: TGTGCCAGCAGCTTCATAGCAGGGCTGAACACTGAAGCTTTCTTT. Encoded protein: CASSFIAGLNTEAFF.